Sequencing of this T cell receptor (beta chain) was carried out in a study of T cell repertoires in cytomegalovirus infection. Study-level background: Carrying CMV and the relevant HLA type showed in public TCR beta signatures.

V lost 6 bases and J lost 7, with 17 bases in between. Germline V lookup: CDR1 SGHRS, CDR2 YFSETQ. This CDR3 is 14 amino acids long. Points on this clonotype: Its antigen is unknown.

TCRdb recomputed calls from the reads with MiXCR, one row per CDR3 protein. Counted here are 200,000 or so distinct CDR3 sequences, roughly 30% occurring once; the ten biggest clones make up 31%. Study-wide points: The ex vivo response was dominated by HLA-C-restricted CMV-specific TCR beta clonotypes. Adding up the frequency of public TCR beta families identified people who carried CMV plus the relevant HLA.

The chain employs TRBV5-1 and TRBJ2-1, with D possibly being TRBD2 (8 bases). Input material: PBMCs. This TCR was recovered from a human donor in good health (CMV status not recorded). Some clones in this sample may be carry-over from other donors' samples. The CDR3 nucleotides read TGCGCCAGCAAGGGGACAGCGGGGGTAAATGAGCAGTTCTTC. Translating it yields CASKGTAGVNEQFF.